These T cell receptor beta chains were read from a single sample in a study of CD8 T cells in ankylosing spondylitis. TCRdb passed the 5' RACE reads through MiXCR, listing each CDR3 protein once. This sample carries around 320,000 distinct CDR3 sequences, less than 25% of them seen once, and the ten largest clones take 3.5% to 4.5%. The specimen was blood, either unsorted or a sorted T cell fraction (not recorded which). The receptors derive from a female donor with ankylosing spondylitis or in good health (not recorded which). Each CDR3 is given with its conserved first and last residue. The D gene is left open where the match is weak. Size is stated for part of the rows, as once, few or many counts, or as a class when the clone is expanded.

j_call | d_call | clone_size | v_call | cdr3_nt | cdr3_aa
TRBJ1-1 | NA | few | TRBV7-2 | TGTGCCAGCAGCTTAGTTAGGGAGAACACTGAAGCTTTCTTT | CASSLVRENTEAFF
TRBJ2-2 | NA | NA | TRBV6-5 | TGTGCCAGCCGCCGCGGGGTCGGGGAGCTGTTTTTT | CASRRGVGELFF
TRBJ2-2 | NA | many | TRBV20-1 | TGCAGTGCTAGACAGCGGCCCGGGGAGCTGTTTTTT | CSARQRPGELFF
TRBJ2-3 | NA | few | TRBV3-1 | TGTGCCAGCAGCTCGGGGGGCGGGCGGACAGATACGCAGTATTTT | CASSSGGGRTDTQYF
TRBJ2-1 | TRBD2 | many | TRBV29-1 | TGCAGCGCCCAGGGAGGGCGGCGGGATGGTGAGCAGTTCTTC | CSAQGGRRDGEQFF
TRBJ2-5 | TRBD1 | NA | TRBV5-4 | TGTGCCAGCAGCTTGGGTAGGCAGGGGGCTATAGAGACCCAGTACTTC | CASSLGRQGAIETQYF
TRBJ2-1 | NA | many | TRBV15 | TGTGCCACCAGCAGAGATCTTGGTACCAATGAGCAGTTCTTC | CATSRDLGTNEQFF
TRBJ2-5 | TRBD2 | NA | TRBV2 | TGTGCCAGCAGTCCCCGGGGACTAATGGAGACCCAGTACTTC | CASSPRGLMETQYF
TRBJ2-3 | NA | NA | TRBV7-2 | TGTGCCAGCAGTCGAGTCCCCCGTCTAAGCACAGATACGCAGTATTTT | CASSRVPRLSTDTQYF
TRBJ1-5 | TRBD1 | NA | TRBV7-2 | TGTGCCAGCAGCTTCCAGGGACAGTTTGGGCAGCCCCAGCATTTT | CASSFQGQFGQPQHF
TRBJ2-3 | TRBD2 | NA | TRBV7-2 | TGTGCCAGCAGCTTAGCGGGAGGGTATAACACAGATACGCAGTATTTT | CASSLAGGYNTDTQYF
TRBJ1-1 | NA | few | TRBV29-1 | TGCAGCGTTGGAGGTGCAGTCACTGAAGCTTTCTTT | CSVGGAVTEAFF
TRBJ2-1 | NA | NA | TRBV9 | TGTGCCAGCAGCGTAGATCCGCCGGGTGAGCAGTTCTTC | CASSVDPPGEQFF
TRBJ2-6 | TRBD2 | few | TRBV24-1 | TGTGCCACCAGTGTGGGGGGGAACTCTGGGGCCAACGTCCTGACTTTC | CATSVGGNSGANVLTF
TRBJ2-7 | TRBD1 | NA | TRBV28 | TGTGCCAGCTGGGACAGGAGGGACGAGCAGTACTTC | CASWDRRDEQYF
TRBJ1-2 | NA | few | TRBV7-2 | TGTGCCAGCAGCTTATGGCAGGCTCATCGCTACACCTTC | CASSLWQAHRYTF
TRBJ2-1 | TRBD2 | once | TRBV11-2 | TGTGCCAGCAGCTTAGACGCGGGGACTAGCGGGCCGCAGTTCTTC | CASSLDAGTSGPQFF
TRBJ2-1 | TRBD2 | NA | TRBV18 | TGTGCCAGCTCACCCCTACCAGCGGGAGGGGATGAGCAGTTCTTC | CASSPLPAGGDEQFF
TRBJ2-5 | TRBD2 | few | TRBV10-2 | TGCGCCAGCAGTGAGCGTGGCGGGAGTGGGGCAGAGACCCAGTACTTC | CASSERGGSGAETQYF
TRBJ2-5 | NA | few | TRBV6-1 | TGTGCCAGCAGGCCCCCAGGAGGGGAGACCCAGTACTTC | CASRPPGGETQYF
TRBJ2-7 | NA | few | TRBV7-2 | TGTGCCAGCAGCCTAACGGGGGCCGGGGATTACTCCTACGAGCAGTACTTC | CASSLTGAGDYSYEQYF
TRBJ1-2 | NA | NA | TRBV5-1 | TGCGCCAGCAGCCCCTCCGGGGCGAGAGGCTATGGCTACACCTTC | CASSPSGARGYGYTF
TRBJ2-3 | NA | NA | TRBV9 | TGTGCCAGCAGCGTGAAGTCGAGTCATGAGGATACGCAGTATTTT | CASSVKSSHEDTQYF
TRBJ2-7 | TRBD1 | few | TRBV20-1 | TGCAGTGCCTCGGACAGGTGGTTTTCCTACGAGCAGTACTTC | CSASDRWFSYEQYF
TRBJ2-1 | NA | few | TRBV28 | TGTGCCAGCAGTCCCCTACAGAGGGGCTCCTACAATGAGCAGTTCTTC | CASSPLQRGSYNEQFF
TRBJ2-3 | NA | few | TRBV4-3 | TGCGCCAGCAGCCAAGGGAGGGGGGCAGATACGCAGTATTTT | CASSQGRGADTQYF
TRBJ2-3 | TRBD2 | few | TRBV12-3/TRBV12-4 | TGTGCCAGCAACCTGGGACTAGCGGGACCTGTCACAGATACGCAGTATTTT | CASNLGLAGPVTDTQYF
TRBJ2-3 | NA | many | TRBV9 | TGTGCCAGCAGCGTAGGAACCGGGAGCACAGATACGCAGTATTTT | CASSVGTGSTDTQYF
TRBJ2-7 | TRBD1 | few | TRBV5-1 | TGCGCCAGCAGCCTAACAGGGGACGAATCCTACGAGCAGTACTTC | CASSLTGDESYEQYF
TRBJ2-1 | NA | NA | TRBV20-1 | TGCAGTGCCGATTCGGGGGGCCTGGGAAACAATGAGCAGTTCTTC | CSADSGGLGNNEQFF
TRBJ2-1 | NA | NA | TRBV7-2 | TGTGCCAGCAGCCCCGGGGATTACAATGAGCAGTTCTTC | CASSPGDYNEQFF
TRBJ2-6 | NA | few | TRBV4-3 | TGCGCCAGCAGCCATGAATTGGGACTTAGGTACTCTGGGGCCAACGTCCTGACTTTC | CASSHELGLRYSGANVLTF
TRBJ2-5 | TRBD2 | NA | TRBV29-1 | TGCAGCGGGAACCCGGGACTAGCGGGAGAGACCCAGTACTTC | CSGNPGLAGETQYF
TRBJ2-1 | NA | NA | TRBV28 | TGTGCCAGCAGTTTGCACGCGGGGCGGTCCTACAATGAGCAGTTCTTC | CASSLHAGRSYNEQFF
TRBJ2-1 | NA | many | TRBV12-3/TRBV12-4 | TGTGCCAGCAGGCTGACTAGTTTATCTGAGCAGTTCTTC | CASRLTSLSEQFF
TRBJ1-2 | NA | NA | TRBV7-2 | TGTGCCAGCAGCTTAGGGGGACTTGGCTACACCTTC | CASSLGGLGYTF